The clone carrying this TCR beta chain has ten or more counts. No antigen is known for it. For TCR beta, libraries came from quantitative 5'-RACE with molecular barcodes. TCRdb re-called the 5' RACE reads with MiXCR, one entry per CDR3 protein. Of about 220,000 distinct CDR3 sequences in the sample, roughly 6.6% were seen once. These data are taken from a study of CD8 T cells in ankylosing spondylitis. Overall study findings and caveats: Typical of ankylosing spondylitis blood, it appeared, was a TCR beta motif of under 10 highly homologous variants. Certain motif variants had earlier been reported in reactive arthritis synovial fluid and blood.

Between the trimmed V and J ends, which lost 1 base and 5 bases, there was a span of 8 bases. In germline, CDR1 is MGHRA, CDR2 YSYEKL. The CDR3 contains 13 residues. The chain uses TRBV4-1 and TRBJ1-1, with D perhaps TRBD1 (5 bases). The clonotype was recovered from a male donor with ankylosing spondylitis. The source material was blood, either unsorted or a sorted T cell fraction (not recorded which). CDR3 DNA: TGCGCCAGCAGCCAAGGGGGCCATACTGAAGCTTTCTTT. It translates to CASSQGGHTEAFF.